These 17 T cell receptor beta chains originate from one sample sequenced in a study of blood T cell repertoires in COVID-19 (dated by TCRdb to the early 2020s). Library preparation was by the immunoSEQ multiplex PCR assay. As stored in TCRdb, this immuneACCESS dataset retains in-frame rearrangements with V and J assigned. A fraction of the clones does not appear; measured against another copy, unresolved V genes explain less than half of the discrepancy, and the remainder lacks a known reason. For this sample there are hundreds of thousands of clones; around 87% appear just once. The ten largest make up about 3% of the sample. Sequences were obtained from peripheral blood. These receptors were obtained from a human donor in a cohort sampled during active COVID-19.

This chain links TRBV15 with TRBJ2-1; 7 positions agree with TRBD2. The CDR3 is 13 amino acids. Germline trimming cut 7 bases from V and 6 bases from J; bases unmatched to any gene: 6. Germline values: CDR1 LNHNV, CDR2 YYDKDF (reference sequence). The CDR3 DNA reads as TGTGCCACCAAGGGACTACCCTTCAATGAGCAGTTCTTC. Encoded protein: CATKGLPFNEQFF.

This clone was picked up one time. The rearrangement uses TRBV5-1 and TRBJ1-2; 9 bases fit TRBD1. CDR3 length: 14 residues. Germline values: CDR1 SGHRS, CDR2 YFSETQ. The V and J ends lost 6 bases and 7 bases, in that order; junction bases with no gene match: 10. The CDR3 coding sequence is TGCGCCAGCACTCCGACAACAGGGGGCGGTGGCTACACCTTC. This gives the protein CASTPTTGGGGYTF.

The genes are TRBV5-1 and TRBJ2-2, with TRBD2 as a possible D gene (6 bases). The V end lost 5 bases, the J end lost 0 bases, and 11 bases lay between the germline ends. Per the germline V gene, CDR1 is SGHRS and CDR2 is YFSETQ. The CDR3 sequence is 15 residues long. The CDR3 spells CASRPGVANTGELFF. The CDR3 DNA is TGCGCCAGCAGACCGGGGGTCGCGAACACCGGGGAGCTGTTTTTT.

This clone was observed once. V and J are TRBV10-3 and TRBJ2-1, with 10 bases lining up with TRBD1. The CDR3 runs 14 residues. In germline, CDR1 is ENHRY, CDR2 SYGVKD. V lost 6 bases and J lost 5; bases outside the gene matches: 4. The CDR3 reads CAISPDRGDNEQFF. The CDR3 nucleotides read TGTGCCATCAGCCCGGACAGGGGGGACAATGAGCAGTTCTTC.

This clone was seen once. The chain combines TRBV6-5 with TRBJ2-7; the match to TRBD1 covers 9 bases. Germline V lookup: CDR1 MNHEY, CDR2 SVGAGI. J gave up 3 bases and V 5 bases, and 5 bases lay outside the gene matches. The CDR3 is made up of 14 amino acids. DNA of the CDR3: TGTGCCAGCAGTCCTCAGACAGGGGGCTACGAGCAGTACTTC. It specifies CASSPQTGGYEQYF.

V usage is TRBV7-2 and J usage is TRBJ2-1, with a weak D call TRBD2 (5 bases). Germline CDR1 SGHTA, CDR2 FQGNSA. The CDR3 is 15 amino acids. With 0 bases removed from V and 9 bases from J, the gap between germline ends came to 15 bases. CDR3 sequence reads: CASSLALLVGSEQFF. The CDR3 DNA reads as TGTGCCAGCAGCTTAGCGTTACTAGTTGGGAGTGAGCAGTTCTTC. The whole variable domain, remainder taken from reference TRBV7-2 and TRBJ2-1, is GAGVSQSPSNKVTEKGKDVELRCDPISGHTALYWYRQSLGQGLEFLIYFQGNSAPDKSGLPSDRFSAERTGGSVSTLTIQRTQQEDSAVYLCASSLALLVGSEQFFGPGTRLTVL.

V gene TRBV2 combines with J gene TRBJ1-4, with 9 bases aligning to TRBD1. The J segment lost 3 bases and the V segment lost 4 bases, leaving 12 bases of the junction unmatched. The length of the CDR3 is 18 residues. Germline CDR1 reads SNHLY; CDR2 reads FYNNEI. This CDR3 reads CASSVFGTGLSANEKLFF. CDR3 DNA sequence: TGTGCCAGCAGTGTGTTCGGGACAGGGCTTTCGGCTAATGAAAAACTGTTTTTT. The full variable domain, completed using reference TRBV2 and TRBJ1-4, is EPEVTQTPSHQVTQMGQEVILRCVPISNHLYFYWYRQILGQKVEFLVSFYNNEISEKSEIFDDQFSVERPDGSNFTLKIRSTKLEDSAMYFCASSVFGTGLSANEKLFFGSGTQLSVL.

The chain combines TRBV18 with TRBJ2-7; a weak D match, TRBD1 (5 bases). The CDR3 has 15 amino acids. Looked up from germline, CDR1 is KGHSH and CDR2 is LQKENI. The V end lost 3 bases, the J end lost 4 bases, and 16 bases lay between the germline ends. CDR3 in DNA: TGTGCCAGCTCACCCCCTGCACCTGCAGGGTACGAGCAGTACTTC. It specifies CASSPPAPAGYEQYF. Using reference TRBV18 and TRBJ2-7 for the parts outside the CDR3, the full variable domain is NAGVMQNPRHLVRRRGQEARLRCSPMKGHSHVYWYRQLPEEGLKFMVYLQKENIIDESGMPKERFSAEFPKEGPSILRIQQVVRGDSAAYFCASSPPAPAGYEQYFGPGTRLTVT.

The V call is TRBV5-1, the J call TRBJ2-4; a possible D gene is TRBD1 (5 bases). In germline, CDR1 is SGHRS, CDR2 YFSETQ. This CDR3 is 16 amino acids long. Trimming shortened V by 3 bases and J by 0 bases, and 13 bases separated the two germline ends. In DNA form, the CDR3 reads TGCGCCAGCAGCTCAGGGCCAAATTTAGCCAAAAACATTCAGTACTTC. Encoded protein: CASSSGPNLAKNIQYF.

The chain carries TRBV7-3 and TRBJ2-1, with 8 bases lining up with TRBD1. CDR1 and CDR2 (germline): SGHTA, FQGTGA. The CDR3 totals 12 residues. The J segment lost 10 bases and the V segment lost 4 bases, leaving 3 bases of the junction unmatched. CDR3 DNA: TGTGCCAGCAGCTCGACAGGGGTCGAGCAGTTCTTC. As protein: CASSSTGVEQFF.

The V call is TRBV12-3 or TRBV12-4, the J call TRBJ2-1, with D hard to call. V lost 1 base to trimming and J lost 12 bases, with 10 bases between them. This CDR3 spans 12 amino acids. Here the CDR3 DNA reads TGTGCCAGCAGTTTAGGATTGGTCGGGCAGTTCTTC. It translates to CASSLGLVGQFF.

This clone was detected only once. The CDR3 region has the DNA TGTGCCAGCTCACCCCGACAGGACATGAACACTGAAGCTTTCTTT. Translating it yields CASSPRQDMNTEAFF. This chain connects TRBV18 to TRBJ1-1; possible D gene TRBD1, 6 bases. Trimming shortened V by 3 bases and J by 0 bases, and 11 bases separated the two germline ends. The CDR3 totals 15 residues. The germline CDR1 and CDR2 sequences are KGHSH and LQKENI.

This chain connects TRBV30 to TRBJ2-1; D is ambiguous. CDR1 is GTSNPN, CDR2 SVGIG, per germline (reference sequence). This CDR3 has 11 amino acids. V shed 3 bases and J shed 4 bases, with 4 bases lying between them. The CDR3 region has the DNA TGTGCCTGGAGGTCGTACAATGAGCAGTTCTTC. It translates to CAWRSYNEQFF.

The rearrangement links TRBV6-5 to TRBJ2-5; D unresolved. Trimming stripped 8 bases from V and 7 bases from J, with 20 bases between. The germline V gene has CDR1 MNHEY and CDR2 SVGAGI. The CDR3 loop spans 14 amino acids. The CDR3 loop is CASRLTLSSGTQYF. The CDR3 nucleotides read TGTGCCAGCCGCCTTACACTCTCGTCAGGGACCCAGTACTTC.

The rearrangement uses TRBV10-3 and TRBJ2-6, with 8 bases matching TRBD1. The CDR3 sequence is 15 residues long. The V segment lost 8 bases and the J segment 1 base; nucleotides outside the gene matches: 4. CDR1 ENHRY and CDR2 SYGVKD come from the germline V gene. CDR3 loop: CAISTGGSGANVLTF. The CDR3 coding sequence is TGTGCCATCTCAACAGGGGGTTCTGGGGCCAACGTCCTGACTTTC.

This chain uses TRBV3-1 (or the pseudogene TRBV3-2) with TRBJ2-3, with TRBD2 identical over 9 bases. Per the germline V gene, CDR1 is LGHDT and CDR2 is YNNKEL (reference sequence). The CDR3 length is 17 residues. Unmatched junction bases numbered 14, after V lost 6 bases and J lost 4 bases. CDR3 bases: TGTGCCAGCAGTCTGGAAGTAGCGGGAGTAAGGGCAGATACGCAGTATTTT. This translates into CASSLEVAGVRADTQYF.

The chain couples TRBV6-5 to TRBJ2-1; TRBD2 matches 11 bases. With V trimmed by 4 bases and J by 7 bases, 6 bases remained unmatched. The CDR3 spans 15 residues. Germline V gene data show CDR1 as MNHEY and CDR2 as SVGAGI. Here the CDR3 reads CASSWAGTSGNEQFF. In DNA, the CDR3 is TGTGCCAGCAGTTGGGCCGGGACTAGCGGAAATGAGCAGTTCTTC.